The clone carrying this T cell receptor (beta chain) showed up just once. CDR1 is SGHRS, CDR2 YFSETQ, per germline. There are 15 residues in the CDR3. V was shortened by 0 bases and J by 0 bases, with 10 bases between the two germline ends. This sample was included in a study of Ad26.COV2.S vaccination and SARS-CoV-2 variants. Produced via immunoSEQ multiplex PCR; TCRdb's table is partial and in-frame only. The sample records around 400,000 clones, 75% to 95% being singletons. The treatment is: over 15 received Ad26.COV2.S at low or high dose, single or two shots; 5 received placebo; per-sample allocation not given. Specimen acquisition occurred on day 63 following the initial vaccine or placebo injection.

The rearrangement uses TRBV5-1 and TRBJ2-7; D gene uncertain. The TCR sequence derives from a person between 18 and 59 years old who received the Ad26.COV2.S COVID-19 vaccine or a placebo. Here the sequenced sample was peripheral blood, taken in a trial of Ad26.COV2.S vaccine versus placebo. CDR3 sequence: CASSLDNRNSYEQYF. CDR3 nucleotides: TGCGCCAGCAGCTTGGATAATAGGAACTCCTACGAGCAGTACTTC. The whole variable domain, remainder taken from reference TRBV5-1 and TRBJ2-7, is KAGVTQTPRYLIKTRGQQVTLSCSPISGHRSVSWYQQTPGQGLQFLFEYFSETQRNKGNFPGRFSGRQFSNSRSEMNVSTLELGDSALYLCASSLDNRNSYEQYFGPGTRLTVT.